These 14 T cell receptor beta chains came from one sample sequenced in a study of Ad26.COV2.S vaccination and SARS-CoV-2 variants. The treatment is: roughly 20 received Ad26.COV2.S at low or high dose, single or two shots; 5 received placebo; per-sample allocation not given. Samples came from day 63 after the first vaccine or placebo injection. Repertoires were generated with immunoSEQ multiplex PCR, while TCRdb's copy carries only in-frame clones and drops some. The sample has about 450,000 clones, approximately 89% seen once. The specimen was peripheral blood, collected in a trial of Ad26.COV2.S vaccine versus placebo. Source of these receptors: a person aged 18-65 years who received the Ad26.COV2.S COVID-19 vaccine or a placebo.

The chain recombines TRBV7-9 with TRBJ2-7; possible D gene TRBD2, 6 bases. CDR1 and CDR2 (germline): SEHNR, FQNEAQ (reference sequence). This CDR3 is built from 15 residues. The V end lost 1 base, the J end lost 5 bases, and 15 bases lay between the germline ends. This chain's CDR3 is CASSLEGRGFDEQYF. CDR3 nucleotides: TGTGCCAGCAGCTTAGAAGGCCGGGGGTTTGACGAGCAGTACTTC.

This clone was seen just once. The chain uses TRBV19 and TRBJ1-1; 8 bases map to TRBD1. V shed 3 bases, J shed 3 bases, and the junction held 12 bases outside the gene matches. Per the germline V gene, CDR1 is LNHDA and CDR2 is SQIVND (reference sequence). The CDR3 loop spans 17 amino acids. The CDR3 region is CASSIARQGSPYTEAFF. The CDR3 region has the DNA TGTGCCAGTAGTATTGCGAGACAGGGGTCTCCCTACACTGAAGCTTTCTTT.

In regard to this clone: Other DNA sequences from this sample encode an identical CDR3 as well. The gene calls are TRBV12-3 or TRBV12-4 and TRBJ2-1, with a tentative D call TRBD2 (5 bases). Trimming shortened V by 2 bases and J by 9 bases, and 5 bases separated the two germline ends. This CDR3 contains 11 residues. DNA of the CDR3: TGTGCCAGCAGTTTACGGGGTGAGCAGTTCTTC. This encodes CASSLRGEQFF.

The chain has TRBV5-1 and TRBJ2-3; the match to TRBD2 covers 8 bases. The J segment lost 6 bases and the V segment lost 3 bases, leaving 18 bases of the junction unmatched. Germline V gene data show CDR1 as SGHRS and CDR2 as YFSETQ. The CDR3 is 18 residues long. DNA for the CDR3: TGCGCCAGCAGCTCGGGTGATGGGGAGCGGGGGAGACGGGATACGCAGTATTTT. It translates to CASSSGDGERGRRDTQYF.

This clone was seen at least ten times. This chain connects TRBV6-2 or TRBV6-3 to TRBJ2-3; D gene uncertain. The V gene lost 6 bases and the J gene lost 3 bases, with 16 bases spanning the gap. The CDR3 totals 15 residues. Germline CDR1 MNHEY, CDR2 SVGEGT. CDR3 DNA sequence: TGTGCCAGCAGCCACAAGACCCTTTGGACAGATACGCAGTATTTT. This gives the protein CASSHKTLWTDTQYF.

The chain carries TRBV9 and TRBJ1-6; D not resolved. In germline, CDR1 is SGDLS, CDR2 YYNGEE. V was shortened by 5 bases and J by 10 bases, with 16 bases between the two germline ends. CDR3 length: 14 amino acids. CDR3 nucleotides: TGTGCCAGCAGTGACGGGGAGGATTGGTCACCCCTCCACTTT. Translating it yields CASSDGEDWSPLHF.

The V gene is TRBV19, the J gene TRBJ2-5; 8 bases map to TRBD1. With V trimmed by 4 bases and J by 3 bases, 1 base remained unmatched. Germline V CDR1 and CDR2: LNHDA, SQIVND (reference sequence). The CDR3 has 13 residues. The CDR3 sequence is CASSTDREETQYF. CDR3 nucleotide sequence: TGTGCCAGTAGTACGGACAGGGAAGAGACCCAGTACTTC. Combining the CDR3 with reference TRBV19 and TRBJ2-5 gives the whole variable domain DGGITQSPKYLFRKEGQNVTLSCEQNLNHDAMYWYRQDPGQGLRLIYYSQIVNDFQKGDIAEGYSVSREKKESFPLTVTSAQKNPTAFYLCASSTDREETQYFGPGTRLLVL.

V usage is TRBV6-6 and J usage is TRBJ1-2; 10 positions agree with TRBD1. The length of the CDR3 is 15 residues. Per the germline V gene, CDR1 is MNHNY and CDR2 is SVGAGI (reference sequence). With 8 bases clipped from V and 6 bases from J, the junction kept 12 bases outside the gene matches. The CDR3 DNA is TGTGCCAGCGGTAGGGGACAGGGGTTTCTTGATGGCTACACCTTC. This gives the protein CASGRGQGFLDGYTF.

About this clone itself: The DNA is omitted, as the CDR3 cannot be located on it reliably, and the CDR3 follows TCRdb's listing. This sequence joins TRBV2 and TRBJ2-2; the tabulated D call, TRBD1, remains unverified against the DNA. The CDR3 sequence runs 15 residues, both termini included. The germline V gene has CDR1 SNHLY and CDR2 FYNNEI. CDR3 amino acids: CASRGQGFGAGELFF.

The chain is built from TRBV6-2 or TRBV6-3 and TRBJ1-2; D ambiguous. This CDR3 comprises 15 residues. Trimming stripped 2 bases from V and 7 bases from J, with 17 bases between. Germline V gene lookup returns CDR1 MNHEY and CDR2 SVGEGT. The CDR3 protein is CASSYIWSGKVGYTF. The DNA of the CDR3 is TGTGCCAGCAGTTACATCTGGTCCGGGAAGGTTGGCTACACCTTC.

The rearrangement links TRBV19 to TRBJ1-6, with 8 bases identical to TRBD1. CDR3 size: 21 residues. J was trimmed by 7 bases and V by 3 bases; bases with no gene match: 23. Germline loops: CDR1 LNHDA, CDR2 SQIVND (reference sequence). CDR3 protein: CASSINQHRTGYERSNSPLHF. The CDR3 bases are TGTGCCAGTAGTATTAATCAACATCGGACAGGGTACGAGAGATCCAATTCACCCCTCCACTTT.

The chain links TRBV2 to TRBJ2-7; perhaps TRBD2 as D (5 bases). The germline V gene has CDR1 SNHLY and CDR2 FYNNEI. The ends were cut back, 6 bases at V and 4 bases at J, with 10 bases in the middle. This CDR3 is 12 amino acids long. CDR3 DNA sequence: TGTGCCAGCAGGGAGGTGAGATACGAGCAGTACGTC. Its translation: CASREVRYEQYV.

The J gene is TRBJ2-5, the V gene TRBV14, with a tentative D call TRBD1 (6 bases). Trimming cost V 4 bases and J 5 bases, with 11 bases left between them. In germline, CDR1 is SGHDN, CDR2 FVKESK. There are 13 residues in the CDR3. The CDR3 bases are TGTGCCAGCAGCCTCAGGGGTATGGAGACCCAGTACTTC. Residues: CASSLRGMETQYF.

The rearrangement joins TRBV29-1 to TRBJ1-2; D not resolved. There are 10 residues in the CDR3. Germline CDR1 SQVTM, CDR2 ANQGSEA. The V end lost 4 bases, the J end lost 6 bases, and 6 bases lay between the germline ends. This CDR3 reads CSVASHGYTF. The CDR3 coding sequence is TGCAGCGTTGCCAGTCATGGCTACACCTTC.